This T cell receptor (beta chain) was captured in a study of vaccination and CD4 T cells after COVID-19. Once obtained from cultured CD4+ T cells, the DNA was sequenced using the Oncomine TCR Beta short-read assay. TCRdb redid the calling of the PCR reads with MiXCR, one entry per CDR3 protein. The table has over 20,000 distinct CDR3 sequences, 48% seen once. Looked up from germline, CDR1 is SGHNT and CDR2 is YENEEA. This CDR3 is built from 16 residues. Trimming stripped 5 bases from V and 0 bases from J, with 15 bases between. The treatment here: roughly ten-day PBMC culture with coronavirus spike peptide pools or control peptides (ViraFEST assay). About this clonotype: What it binds is not known.

This rearrangement joins TRBV11-3 to TRBJ2-3, with D tentatively TRBD1 (5 bases). Sequenced: CD4+ T cells from blood, cultured in vitro. This clonotype was sampled from a human donor who had recovered from COVID-19. As DNA, the CDR3 is TGTGCCAGCAGCCTAAGTGGGGCGGCTAGCACAGATACGCAGTATTTT. This codes for CASSLSGAASTDTQYF.